The 5 T cell receptor beta chains in this list originate from one sample, sequenced in a study of long-term antiretroviral therapy in people with HIV. The assay used was immunoSEQ (version v3.0), run at survey level. Some clones are missing from TCRdb's copy, which holds only in-frame ones; the method was immunoSEQ multiplex PCR. The sample yields 25,000 to 30,000 clones, more than 75% seen once. The specimen comprised unsorted PBMCs, sampled 4.8 to 5 years after starting antiretroviral therapy. These receptors all stem from a man aged 35 to 55 with HIV.

The V call is TRBV7-8, the J call TRBJ1-2; no reliable D call. The CDR3 loop spans 16 amino acids. Germline assignment: CDR1 SGHVS and CDR2 FQNEAQ. Trimming took 1 base from V and 8 from J, leaving 20 bases between them. In nucleotides, the CDR3 is TGTGCCAGCAGCTTAGAGTGGTTCGGGAAAGCAAAGGGCTACACCTTC. Protein: CASSLEWFGKAKGYTF.

This clone was seen a single time. The chain combines TRBV7-2 with TRBJ2-7, with D perhaps TRBD1 (6 bases). CDR1 is SGHTA, CDR2 FQGNSA, per germline. The germline V and J ends were trimmed by 2 bases and 0 bases, with 14 bases remaining between them. The CDR3 is made up of 16 amino acids. The CDR3: CASSLTSGTYSYEQYF. The CDR3 region has the DNA TGTGCCAGCAGCTTAACGTCCGGGACATACTCCTACGAGCAGTACTTC.

The V and J genes are TRBV2 and TRBJ2-3; TRBD2 matches 8 bases. CDR3 length: 15 residues. Trimming cost V 6 bases and J 2 bases; bases outside gene matches: 7. The germline CDR1 and CDR2 sequences are SNHLY and FYNNEI. The CDR3 region has the DNA TGTGCCAGCAGGATAGCGGGGACGTCCACAGATACGCAGTATTTT. Its protein product is CASRIAGTSTDTQYF.

This clone was counted a single time. The chain has TRBV7-9 and TRBJ2-1; 7 bases match TRBD2. Per germline, CDR1 SEHNR and CDR2 FQNEAQ (reference sequence). The J segment lost 6 bases and the V segment lost 5 bases, leaving 16 bases of the junction unmatched. The CDR3 has 17 residues. CDR3 protein: CASSAETSDPFPNEQFF. CDR3 nucleotide sequence: TGTGCCAGCAGCGCCGAAACTAGCGATCCTTTTCCCAATGAGCAGTTCTTC.

The chain has TRBV21-1 and TRBJ1-5; TRBD1 is the table's D call, not checked against the DNA. TRBV21-1 is termed a pseudogene. The CDR3 runs 15 residues. Here the CDR3 DNA reads TGTGCCAGCAGCAAAGGGGCCAGGGGGTTTCAGCCCCAGCATTTT. This sequence encodes CASSKGARGFQPQHF.